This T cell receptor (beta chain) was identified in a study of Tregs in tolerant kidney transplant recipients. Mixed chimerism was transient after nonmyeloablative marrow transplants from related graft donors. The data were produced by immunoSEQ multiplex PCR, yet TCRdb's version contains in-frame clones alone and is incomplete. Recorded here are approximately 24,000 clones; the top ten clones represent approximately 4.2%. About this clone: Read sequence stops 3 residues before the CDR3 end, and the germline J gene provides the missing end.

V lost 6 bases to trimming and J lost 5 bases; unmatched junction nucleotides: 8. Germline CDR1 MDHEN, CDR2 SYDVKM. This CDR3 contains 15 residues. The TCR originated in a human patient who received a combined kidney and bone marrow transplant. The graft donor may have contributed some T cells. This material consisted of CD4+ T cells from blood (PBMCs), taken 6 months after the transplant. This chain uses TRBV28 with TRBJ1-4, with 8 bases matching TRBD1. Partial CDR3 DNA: TGTGCCAGCAGCACCCGGACAGGGCCAAATGAAAAA. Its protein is CASSTRTGPNEK. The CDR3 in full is CASSTRTGPNEKLFF. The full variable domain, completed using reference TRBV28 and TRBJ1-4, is DVKVTQSSRYLVKRTGEKVFLECVQDMDHENMFWYRQDPGLGLRLIYFSYDVKMKEKGDIPEGYSVSREKKERFSLILESASTNQTSMYLCASSTRTGPNEKLFFGSGTQLSVL.